The 28 T cell receptor beta chains in this list originate from one sample, sequenced in a study of cytomegalovirus exposure and HLA in healthy donors. The PCR employed 60 Vbeta primers together with 13 Jbeta primers. Measured with immunoSEQ multiplex PCR; TCRdb has only the in-frame clones, and not every one. In all, the sample yields about 190,000 clones. Sequencing was carried out using PBMCs. These TCRs come from a man younger than 45 in good health and CMV-seronegative.

The chain links TRBV19 to TRBJ2-3; D is possibly TRBD1 (6 bases). The V end was cut by 6 bases, the J end by 0 bases, with 10 bases between. The germline CDR1 and CDR2 sequences are LNHDA and SQIVND (reference sequence). The CDR3 totals 14 residues. The CDR3 DNA follows: TGTGCCAGTAGGCAGGGGTATAGCACAGATACGCAGTATTTT. This encodes CASRQGYSTDTQYF.

The rearrangement joins TRBV10-3 to TRBJ1-1; D possibly corresponds to TRBD1 (5 bases). CDR1 and CDR2 (germline): ENHRY, SYGVKD. The CDR3 runs to 11 residues. V lost 7 bases, J lost 11 bases, and 14 bases lay in between. The CDR3 DNA sequence: TGTGCCATCACCCAGGGATTTGAGGCTTTCTTT. Amino acid sequence: CAITQGFEAFF.

The chain uses TRBV11-3 and TRBJ2-2; 9 bases align to TRBD1. Per the germline V gene, CDR1 is SGHNT and CDR2 is YENEEA. The length of the CDR3 is 15 residues. The V segment lost 5 bases and the J segment 6 bases; nucleotides outside the gene matches: 7. For the CDR3, the DNA is TGTGCCAGCAGCGACCGGGACAGGGTGGCCGGGGAGCTGTTTTTT. Translation gives CASSDRDRVAGELFF.

The CDR3 bases are TGTGCCAGCAGCGACGGGACAGGGCCCACCGGGGAGCTGTTTTTT. This translates into CASSDGTGPTGELFF. This chain links TRBV9 with TRBJ2-2; 9 nucleotides line up with TRBD1. The ends lost 3 bases at V and 4 bases at J; junction bases unmatched: 4. This CDR3 has 15 residues. Germline V lookup: CDR1 SGDLS, CDR2 YYNGEE. Filled out from reference TRBV9 and TRBJ2-2, the complete variable domain reads DSGVTQTPKHLITATGQRVTLRCSPRSGDLSVYWYQQSLDQGLQFLIQYYNGEERAKGNILERFSAQQFPDLHSELNLSSLELGDSALYFCASSDGTGPTGELFFGEGSRLTVL.

The chain combines TRBV29-1 with TRBJ1-3; unclear D gene. V lost 3 bases and J 2 bases, leaving 8 bases between the germline ends. From germline, CDR1 is SQVTM and CDR2 ANQGSEA. The CDR3 contains 13 residues. The CDR3 nucleotides read TGCAGCGTTGATAACAGTCCTGGAAACACCATATATTTT. Protein product: CSVDNSPGNTIYF.

The chain links TRBV10-3 to TRBJ1-2, with 7 bases identical to TRBD1. CDR3 length equals 15 residues. Losses at the gene ends were 3 bases for V and 4 bases for J; bases not matched to a gene: 8. CDR1 is ENHRY and CDR2 is SYGVKD in the germline V gene. The CDR3 here is CAISDYGQAPYGYTF. CDR3 coding DNA: TGTGCCATCAGTGATTACGGACAGGCCCCCTATGGCTACACCTTC.

This chain uses TRBV9 with TRBJ1-1; 7 bases are a match to TRBD1. Germline V CDR1 and CDR2: SGDLS, YYNGEE. J was trimmed by 2 bases and V by 4 bases; bases with no gene match: 8. The CDR3 runs 15 residues. In DNA form, the CDR3 reads TGTGCCAGCAGCCCCCCGGGACAGACCAACACTGAAGCTTTCTTT. As protein: CASSPPGQTNTEAFF.

The chain has TRBV25-1 and TRBJ2-5, with a possible D match to TRBD1 (5 bases). The CDR3 has 15 amino acids. Germline CDR1 reads MGHDK; CDR2 reads SYGVNS. Trimming stripped 1 base from V and 0 bases from J, with 9 bases between. CDR3 in DNA: TGTGCCAGCAGTGAATTCCAGGGTGACCAAGAGACCCAGTACTTC. It codes for CASSEFQGDQETQYF.

This rearrangement joins TRBV19 to TRBJ1-2, with 7 bases identical to TRBD1. CDR3 length: 13 residues. From germline, CDR1 is LNHDA and CDR2 SQIVND (reference sequence). V lost 1 base and J lost 6; bases outside the gene matches: 2. CDR3 DNA sequence: TGTGCCAGTAGTATAGGACAGGGCCATGGCTACACCTTC. Amino acid sequence: CASSIGQGHGYTF.

The rearrangement uses TRBV27 and TRBJ1-2; 7 bases agree with TRBD1. This CDR3 spans 14 amino acids. The V gene's germline CDR1 is MNHEY and CDR2 SMNVEV (reference sequence). Trimming cost V 6 bases and J 5 bases; bases outside gene matches: 9. CDR3 protein: CASSRGGARYGYTF. The CDR3 region has the DNA TGTGCCAGCAGCCGAGGGGGCGCGAGGTATGGCTACACCTTC.

This chain joins TRBV5-4 and TRBJ1-1; 8 nucleotides match TRBD1. The CDR3 has 16 amino acids. Germline V lookup: CDR1 SGHNT, CDR2 YYREEE (reference sequence). With V trimmed by 5 bases and J by 2 bases, 11 bases remained unmatched. For the CDR3, the DNA is TGTGCCAGCAGGTACTCCGGGACAGGAGATAACACTGAAGCTTTCTTT. Encoded protein: CASRYSGTGDNTEAFF.

The chain uses TRBV2 and TRBJ2-2; 10 positions agree with TRBD2. The CDR3 has 17 residues. Germline values: CDR1 SNHLY, CDR2 FYNNEI. Losses at the gene ends were 6 bases for V and 1 base for J; bases not matched to a gene: 8. CDR3: CASRPSGRLVNTGELFF. CDR3 bases: TGTGCCAGCAGGCCTAGCGGGAGACTGGTGAACACCGGGGAGCTGTTTTTT.

V and J are TRBV6-4 and TRBJ1-2; 7 bases are shared with TRBD1. Trimming took 6 bases from V and 6 from J; bases not matched to a gene: 10. CDR3 length equals 14 residues. Germline V lookup: CDR1 MRHNA, CDR2 SNTAGT. This CDR3 reads CASSLTGLGDGYTF. CDR3 in DNA: TGTGCCAGCAGCTTGACAGGGTTGGGAGATGGCTACACCTTC.

The CDR3 sequence: CASSRQWTGLNTEAFF. CDR3 coding DNA: TGTGCCAGCAGCCGGCAGTGGACAGGGCTGAACACTGAAGCTTTCTTT. The chain uses TRBV5-4 and TRBJ1-1; 8 positions match TRBD1. The germline V gene encodes CDR1 SGHNT and CDR2 YYREEE (reference sequence). The CDR3 consists of 16 residues. The trim removed 4 bases at V and 0 bases at J, leaving 8 bases unmatched. Full variable domain (missing parts from reference TRBV5-4 and TRBJ1-1): ETGVTQSPTHLIKTRGQQVTLRCSSQSGHNTVSWYQQALGQGPQFIFQYYREEENGRGNFPPRFSGLQFPNYSSELNVNALELDDSALYLCASSRQWTGLNTEAFFGQGTRLTVV.

This chain connects TRBV19 to TRBJ1-4, with 8 nucleotides matching TRBD1. The CDR3 contains 15 residues. Losses at the gene ends were 8 bases for V and 0 bases for J; bases not matched to a gene: 5. Per the germline V gene, CDR1 is LNHDA and CDR2 is SQIVND (reference sequence). The CDR3 reads CASGGTGATNEKLFF. CDR3 nucleotide sequence: TGTGCCAGTGGTGGGACAGGAGCAACTAATGAAAAACTGTTTTTT.

V is TRBV28 and J is TRBJ2-3, with D possibly being TRBD1 (5 bases). V was clipped by 4 bases and J by 4 bases, with 9 bases between them. The CDR3 runs to 13 residues. CDR1 and CDR2 from the germline V gene are MDHEN and SYDVKM. CDR3 protein: CASSSRVPDTQYF. The CDR3 DNA reads as TGTGCCAGCAGTTCCAGGGTTCCAGATACGCAGTATTTT.

The rearrangement links TRBV7-2 to TRBJ2-7, with 7 bases matching TRBD2. The germline CDR1 and CDR2 sequences are SGHTA and FQGNSA. Trimming cost V 7 bases and J 5 bases; bases outside gene matches: 11. The CDR3 consists of 14 residues. The CDR3 reads CASTERLARNEQYF. CDR3 nucleotide sequence: TGTGCCAGCACCGAGAGACTAGCTAGAAACGAGCAGTACTTC.

The chain links TRBV6-1 to TRBJ2-1; perhaps TRBD2 as D (5 bases). With 6 bases removed from V and 8 bases from J, the gap between germline ends came to 14 bases. This CDR3 has 13 amino acids. Germline V CDR1 and CDR2: MNHNS, SASEGT. The CDR3 nucleotides are TGTGCCAGCAGCGCACGGGGAGTTGATGAGCAGTTCTTC. It encodes CASSARGVDEQFF.

V and J are TRBV4-2 and TRBJ2-1; the D gene is possibly TRBD1 (5 bases). Looked up from germline, CDR1 is LGHNA and CDR2 is YNFKEQ. This CDR3 is built from 14 residues. Between the trimmed V and J ends, which lost 1 base and 6 bases, there was a span of 10 bases. The CDR3 protein is CASSQVGQGNEQFF. The CDR3 DNA reads as TGTGCCAGCAGCCAAGTCGGGCAGGGCAATGAGCAGTTCTTC.

V and J are TRBV6-5 and TRBJ2-7, with TRBD2 as a possible D gene (5 bases). This CDR3 region has 16 residues. Germline-derived CDR1 and CDR2 are MNHEY and SVGAGI. Trimming cost V 0 bases and J 3 bases, with 15 bases left between them. The CDR3 is CASSYSTRGRSYEQYF. Here the CDR3 DNA reads TGTGCCAGCAGTTACTCGACCCGGGGTAGGAGCTACGAGCAGTACTTC.

The V and J genes are TRBV5-1 and TRBJ2-7, with TRBD2 matching over 12 bases. Per germline, CDR1 SGHRS and CDR2 YFSETQ. The CDR3 consists of 15 residues. Trimming took 4 bases from V and 4 from J; bases not matched to a gene: 6. The CDR3 is CASSALAGGRYEQYF. CDR3 nucleotide sequence: TGCGCCAGCAGCGCACTAGCGGGAGGACGATACGAGCAGTACTTC.

In DNA, the CDR3 is TGTGCCTGGAGTGTAACAAAGATCTATGGCTACACCTTC. Translating it yields CAWSVTKIYGYTF. The rearrangement uses TRBV30 and TRBJ1-2, with no clear D. Trimming left V 0 bases short and J 4 bases short, with 9 bases between. The CDR3 covers 13 residues. Germline CDR1 GTSNPN, CDR2 SVGIG (reference sequence).

CDR3 nucleotide sequence: TGTGCCAGCAGCCCGGGTGGGGCCTTCGGCTACACCTTC. Translation: CASSPGGAFGYTF. The J gene is TRBJ1-2, the V gene TRBV7-6; TRBD1 is a possible D gene (5 bases). V gave up 5 bases and J gave up 8 bases, with 15 bases separating them. CDR1 is SGHVS and CDR2 is FNYEAQ in the germline V gene. The CDR3 loop spans 13 amino acids.

V gene TRBV5-6 combines with J gene TRBJ2-7, with 10 bases identical to TRBD2. V shed 3 bases and J 6 bases; nucleotides not matched to a gene: 15. Per germline, CDR1 SGHDT and CDR2 YYEEEE. The CDR3 sequence is 17 residues long. The CDR3 spells CASSSEAGGTYRFEQYF. The CDR3 nucleotides read TGTGCCAGCAGCTCCGAAGCGGGAGGGACTTATAGGTTCGAGCAGTACTTC.

CDR3 in DNA: TGTGCCAGCAGCTCGGGGACAGGCATCAATCAGCCCCAGCATTTT. It is translated as CASSSGTGINQPQHF. V usage is TRBV9 and J usage is TRBJ1-5, with TRBD1 matching 8 bases. The CDR3 contains 15 residues. Germline V gene data show CDR1 as SGDLS and CDR2 as YYNGEE. The V segment lost 4 bases and the J segment 3 bases; nucleotides outside the gene matches: 6.

The V gene is TRBV19, the J gene TRBJ2-2; 10 bases fit TRBD2. CDR3 length equals 15 residues. With 9 bases clipped from V and 4 bases from J, the junction kept 8 bases outside the gene matches. Germline-derived CDR1 and CDR2 are LNHDA and SQIVND (reference sequence). The CDR3 spells CASTRLAGATGELFF. CDR3 nucleotides: TGTGCCAGCACCAGGCTAGCGGGGGCCACCGGGGAGCTGTTTTTT.

The genes are TRBV6-5 and TRBJ2-1; TRBD2 aligns across 11 bases. CDR1 and CDR2 (germline): MNHEY, SVGAGI. The trim removed 0 bases at V and 7 bases at J, leaving 5 bases unmatched. The CDR3 runs to 16 residues. The CDR3, as DNA: TGTGCCAGCAGTTACTCGAGTAGCGGGAGGGGTAATGAGCAGTTCTTC. Amino acids: CASSYSSSGRGNEQFF.

The chain links TRBV7-9 to TRBJ2-5; TRBD2 might be the D (5 bases). Trimming cost V 0 bases and J 4 bases, with 9 bases left between them. The CDR3 sequence is 14 residues long. The germline CDR1 and CDR2 sequences are SEHNR and FQNEAQ (reference sequence). The CDR3 here is CASSLAGGGETQYF. CDR3 nucleotides: TGTGCCAGCAGCTTAGCCGGAGGTGGAGAGACCCAGTACTTC.